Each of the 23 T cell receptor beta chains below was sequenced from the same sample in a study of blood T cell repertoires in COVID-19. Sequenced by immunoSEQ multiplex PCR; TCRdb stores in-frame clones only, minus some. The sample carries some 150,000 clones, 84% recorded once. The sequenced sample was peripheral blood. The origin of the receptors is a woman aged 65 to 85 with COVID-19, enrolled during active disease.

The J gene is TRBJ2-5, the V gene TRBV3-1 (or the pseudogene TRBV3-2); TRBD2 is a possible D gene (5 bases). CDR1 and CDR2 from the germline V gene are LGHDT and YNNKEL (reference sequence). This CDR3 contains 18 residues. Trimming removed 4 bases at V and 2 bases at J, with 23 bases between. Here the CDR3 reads CASSLRTPFPGKQETQYF. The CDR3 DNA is TGTGCCAGCAGCCTTCGAACTCCCTTTCCGGGAAAACAAGAGACCCAGTACTTC.

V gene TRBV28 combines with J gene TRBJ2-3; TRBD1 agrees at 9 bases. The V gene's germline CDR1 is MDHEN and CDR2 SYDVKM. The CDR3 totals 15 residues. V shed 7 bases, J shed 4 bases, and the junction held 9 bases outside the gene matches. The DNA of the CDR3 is TGTGCCAGCACTTCGCCGGGACAGGGACCAGATACGCAGTATTTT. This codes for CASTSPGQGPDTQYF. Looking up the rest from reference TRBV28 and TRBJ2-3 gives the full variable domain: DVKVTQSSRYLVKRTGEKVFLECVQDMDHENMFWYRQDPGLGLRLIYFSYDVKMKEKGDIPEGYSVSREKKERFSLILESASTNQTSMYLCASTSPGQGPDTQYFGPGTRLTVL.

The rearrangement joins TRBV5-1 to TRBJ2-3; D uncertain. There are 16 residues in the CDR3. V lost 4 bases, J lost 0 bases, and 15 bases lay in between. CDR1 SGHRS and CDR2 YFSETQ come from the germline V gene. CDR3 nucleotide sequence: TGCGCCAGCAGCCGTCACAGTCGCACTAGCACAGATACGCAGTATTTT. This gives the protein CASSRHSRTSTDTQYF. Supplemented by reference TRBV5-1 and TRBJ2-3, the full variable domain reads KAGVTQTPRYLIKTRGQQVTLSCSPISGHRSVSWYQQTPGQGLQFLFEYFSETQRNKGNFPGRFSGRQFSNSRSEMNVSTLELGDSALYLCASSRHSRTSTDTQYFGPGTRLTVL.

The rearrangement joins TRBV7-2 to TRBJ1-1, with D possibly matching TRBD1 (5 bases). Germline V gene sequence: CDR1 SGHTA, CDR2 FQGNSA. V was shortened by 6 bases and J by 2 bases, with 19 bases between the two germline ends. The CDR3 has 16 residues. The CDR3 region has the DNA TGTGCCAGCAGACCCAGGGCACAGGTACCCAACACTGAAGCTTTCTTT. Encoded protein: CASRPRAQVPNTEAFF.

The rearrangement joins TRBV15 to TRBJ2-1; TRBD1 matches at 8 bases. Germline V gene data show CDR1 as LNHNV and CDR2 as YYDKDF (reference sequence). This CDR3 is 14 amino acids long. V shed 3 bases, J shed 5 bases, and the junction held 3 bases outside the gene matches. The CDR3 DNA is TGTGCCACCAGCAGGGGGGGACAGGACAATGAGCAGTTCTTC. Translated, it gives CATSRGGQDNEQFF. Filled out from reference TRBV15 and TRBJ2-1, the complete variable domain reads DAMVIQNPRYQVTQFGKPVTLSCSQTLNHNVMYWYQQKSSQAPKLLFHYYDKDFNNEADTPDNFQSRRPNTSFCFLDIRSPGLGDTAMYLCATSRGGQDNEQFFGPGTRLTVL.

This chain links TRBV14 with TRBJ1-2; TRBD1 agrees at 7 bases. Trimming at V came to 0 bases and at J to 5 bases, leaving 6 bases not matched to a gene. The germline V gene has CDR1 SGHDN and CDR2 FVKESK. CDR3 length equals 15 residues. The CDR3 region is CASSQDNRDSYGYTF. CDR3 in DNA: TGTGCCAGCAGCCAAGATAACCGGGACAGTTATGGCTACACCTTC.

The CDR3 DNA is TGTGCCAGCAGTTTTAGGTCAGGGCCTGGCTACACCTTC. Its translation: CASSFRSGPGYTF. The V and J genes are TRBV27 and TRBJ1-2; tentatively, D is TRBD1 (5 bases). The CDR3 contains 13 residues. V lost 3 bases, J lost 7 bases, and 12 bases lay in between. CDR1 and CDR2 (germline): MNHEY, SMNVEV (reference sequence).

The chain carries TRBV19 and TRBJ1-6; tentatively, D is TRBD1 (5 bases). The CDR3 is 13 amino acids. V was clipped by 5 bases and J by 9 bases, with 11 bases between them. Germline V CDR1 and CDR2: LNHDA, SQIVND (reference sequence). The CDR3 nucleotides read TGTGCCAGTAGTGACCCCCAGGGTTCACCCCTCCACTTT. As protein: CASSDPQGSPLHF.

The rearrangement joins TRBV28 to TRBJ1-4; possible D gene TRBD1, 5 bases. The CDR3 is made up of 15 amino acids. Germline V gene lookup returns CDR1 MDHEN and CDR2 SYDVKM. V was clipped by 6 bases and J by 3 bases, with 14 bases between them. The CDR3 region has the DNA TGTGCCAGCAGAGGGAGGGAAGGGGCTAATGAAAAACTGTTTTTT. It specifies CASRGREGANEKLFF. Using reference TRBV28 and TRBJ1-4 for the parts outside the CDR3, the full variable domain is DVKVTQSSRYLVKRTGEKVFLECVQDMDHENMFWYRQDPGLGLRLIYFSYDVKMKEKGDIPEGYSVSREKKERFSLILESASTNQTSMYLCASRGREGANEKLFFGSGTQLSVL.

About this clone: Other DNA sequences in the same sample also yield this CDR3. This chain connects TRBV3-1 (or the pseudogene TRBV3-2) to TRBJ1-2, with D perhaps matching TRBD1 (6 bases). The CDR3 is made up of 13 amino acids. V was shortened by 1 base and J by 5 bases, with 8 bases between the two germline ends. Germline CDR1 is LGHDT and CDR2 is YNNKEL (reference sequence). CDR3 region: CASSQGTAYGYTF. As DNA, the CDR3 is TGTGCCAGCAGCCAAGGGACAGCATATGGCTACACCTTC.

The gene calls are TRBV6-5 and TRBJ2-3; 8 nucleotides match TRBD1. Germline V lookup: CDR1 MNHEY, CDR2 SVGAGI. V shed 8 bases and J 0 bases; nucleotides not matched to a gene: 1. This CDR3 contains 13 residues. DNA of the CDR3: TGTGCCAGCCGGGACAGGAGCACAGATACGCAGTATTTT. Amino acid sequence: CASRDRSTDTQYF.

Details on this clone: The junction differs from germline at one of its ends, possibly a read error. For the CDR3, the DNA is TGTGCTAGCAGTCCCGGGACTCACTCTTCCTACGAGCAGTACTTC. Encoded protein: CASSPGTHSSYEQYF. The chain couples TRBV7-7 to TRBJ2-7, with a possible D match to TRBD2 (6 bases). The germline V gene has CDR1 SSHAT and CDR2 FNYEAQ (reference sequence). The CDR3 is 15 amino acids.

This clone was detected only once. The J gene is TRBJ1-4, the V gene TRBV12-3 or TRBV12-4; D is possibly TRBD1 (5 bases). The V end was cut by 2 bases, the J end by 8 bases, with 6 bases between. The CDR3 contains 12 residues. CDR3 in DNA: TGTGCCAGCAGTTTACAGGGAGAAAAACTGTTTTTT. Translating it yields CASSLQGEKLFF.

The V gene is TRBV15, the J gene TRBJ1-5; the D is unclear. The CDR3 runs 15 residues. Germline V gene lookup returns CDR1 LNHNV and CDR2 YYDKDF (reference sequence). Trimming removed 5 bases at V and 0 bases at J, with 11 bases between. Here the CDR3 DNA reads TGTGCCACCAGCGGGTCGCGGTATAGCAATCAGCCCCAGCATTTT. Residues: CATSGSRYSNQPQHF.

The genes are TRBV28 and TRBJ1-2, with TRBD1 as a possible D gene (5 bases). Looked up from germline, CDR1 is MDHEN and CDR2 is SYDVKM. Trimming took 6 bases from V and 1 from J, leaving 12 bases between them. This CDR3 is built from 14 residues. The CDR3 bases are TGTGCCAGCAGCAAGAAGGGGTTTAACTATGGCTACACCTTC. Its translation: CASSKKGFNYGYTF.

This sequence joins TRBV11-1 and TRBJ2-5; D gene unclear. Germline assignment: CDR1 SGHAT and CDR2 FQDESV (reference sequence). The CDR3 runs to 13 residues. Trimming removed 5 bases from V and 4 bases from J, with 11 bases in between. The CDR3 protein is CASSPGLRETQYF. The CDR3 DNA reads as TGTGCCAGCAGCCCTGGGCTGCGAGAGACCCAGTACTTC.

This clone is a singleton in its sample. The CDR3 DNA reads TGTGCCAGCAGCCCGATGCCGGGGTCGAACACTGAAGCTTTCTTT. Its translation is CASSPMPGSNTEAFF. The V gene is TRBV11-3, the J gene TRBJ1-1; D remains unclear. The CDR3 is made up of 15 amino acids. The ends were cut back, 5 bases at V and 1 base at J, with 14 bases in the middle. CDR1 is SGHNT and CDR2 is YENEEA in the germline V gene.

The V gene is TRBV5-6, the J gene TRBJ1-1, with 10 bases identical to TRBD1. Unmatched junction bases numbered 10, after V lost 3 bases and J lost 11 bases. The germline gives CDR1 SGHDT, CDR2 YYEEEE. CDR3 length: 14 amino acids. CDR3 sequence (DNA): TGTGCCAGCAGCTGGGACAGGGGTGATTCGGCGGCTTTCTTT. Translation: CASSWDRGDSAAFF.

CDR3 residues: CASSPHMAGLGGANVLTF. In nucleotides, the CDR3 is TGTGCCAGCAGCCCCCACATGGCGGGACTCGGGGGGGCCAACGTCCTGACTTTC. The chain joins TRBV9 to TRBJ2-6; tentative D call: TRBD2 (6 bases). Germline V gene lookup returns CDR1 SGDLS and CDR2 YYNGEE. V lost 4 bases to trimming and J lost 4 bases, with 21 bases between them. The CDR3 loop spans 18 amino acids. Full variable domain (missing parts from reference TRBV9 and TRBJ2-6): DSGVTQTPKHLITATGQRVTLRCSPRSGDLSVYWYQQSLDQGLQFLIQYYNGEERAKGNILERFSAQQFPDLHSELNLSSLELGDSALYFCASSPHMAGLGGANVLTFGAGSRLTVL.

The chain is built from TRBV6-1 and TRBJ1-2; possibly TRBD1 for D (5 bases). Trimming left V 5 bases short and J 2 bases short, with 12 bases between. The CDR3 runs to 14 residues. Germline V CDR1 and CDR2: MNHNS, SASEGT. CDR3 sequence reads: CASSPGTGNYGYTF. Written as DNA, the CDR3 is TGTGCCAGCAGTCCCGGGACTGGGAACTATGGCTACACCTTC.

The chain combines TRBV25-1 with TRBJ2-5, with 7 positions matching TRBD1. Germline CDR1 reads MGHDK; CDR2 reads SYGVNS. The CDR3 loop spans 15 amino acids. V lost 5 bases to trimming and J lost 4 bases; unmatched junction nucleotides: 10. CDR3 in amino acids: CASSTQGSLGETQYF. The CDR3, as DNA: TGTGCCAGCAGTACACAGGGGTCCTTGGGAGAGACCCAGTACTTC.

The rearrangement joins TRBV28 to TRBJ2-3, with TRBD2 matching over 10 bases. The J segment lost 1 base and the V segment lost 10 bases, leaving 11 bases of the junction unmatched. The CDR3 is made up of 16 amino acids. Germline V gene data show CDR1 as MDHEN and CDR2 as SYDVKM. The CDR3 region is CATANPSGRGTDTQYF. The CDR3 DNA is TGTGCCACCGCGAATCCTAGCGGGAGAGGCACAGATACGCAGTATTTT.

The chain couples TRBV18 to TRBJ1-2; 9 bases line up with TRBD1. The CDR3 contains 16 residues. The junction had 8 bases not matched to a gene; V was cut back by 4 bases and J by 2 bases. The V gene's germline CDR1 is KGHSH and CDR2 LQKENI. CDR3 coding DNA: TGTGCCAGCTCACGACTCACAGGGGGCAAGAACTATGGCTACACCTTC. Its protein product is CASSRLTGGKNYGYTF.